These 15 T cell receptor beta chains were sequenced from one sample in a study of monozygotic twins with inflammatory bowel disease. TCRdb reprocessed the 5' RACE reads and reports one entry per CDR3 protein, with no DNA. The sample totals approximately 400,000 distinct CDR3 sequences. The source material was blood. These receptors were obtained from a human donor with ulcerative colitis or Crohn's disease, or a healthy co-twin of an affected twin (not recorded which).

The chain carries TRBV9 and TRBJ2-7; no DNA is available, so the TRBD1 call from TCRdb remains unchecked. CDR1 is SGDLS, CDR2 YYNGEE, per germline. There are 16 residues in the CDR3. CDR3 residues: CASSVYLWDRIYEQYF.

The V call is TRBV7-6, the J call TRBJ2-7; no DNA is available, so the TRBD2 call from TCRdb remains unchecked. The CDR3 runs to 14 residues. Per germline, CDR1 SGHVS and CDR2 FNYEAQ. This CDR3 reads CASSLAAAPYEQYF.

This rearrangement joins TRBV4-3 to TRBJ2-5; TCRdb gives TRBD1 as the D gene, but with no DNA this cannot be confirmed. This CDR3 is 15 amino acids long. CDR1 and CDR2 (germline): LGHNA, YSLEER. The chain's CDR3 is CASSQEGRAGETQYF.

The chain recombines TRBV20-1 with TRBJ1-2. The CDR3 sequence is 14 residues long. Germline CDR1 reads DFQATT; CDR2 reads SNEGSKA (reference sequence). This CDR3 is CSARDQTANYGYTF.

V usage is TRBV10-2 and J usage is TRBJ2-3; lacking DNA, the TRBD2 call made by TCRdb goes unchecked. CDR1 and CDR2 from the germline V gene are WSHSY and SAAADI. This CDR3 has 15 amino acids. The CDR3 region is CASRVSGGASDTQYF.

This sequence joins TRBV19 and TRBJ1-1; there is no DNA to check the TCRdb D call of TRBD1. Per germline, CDR1 LNHDA and CDR2 SQIVND (reference sequence). The CDR3 is made up of 15 amino acids. The CDR3 here is CASSEDRDGWTEAFF.

The chain couples TRBV12-3 or TRBV12-4 to TRBJ2-3; TCRdb's D gene call, TRBD1, goes unchecked for lack of DNA. The CDR3 loop spans 13 amino acids. This chain's CDR3 is CASTPGQTDTQYF.

The gene calls are TRBV6-5 and TRBJ2-3. The CDR3 consists of 12 residues. Germline values: CDR1 MNHEY, CDR2 SVGAGI. The CDR3 reads CASSLIGDTQYF.

The chain is built from TRBV27 and TRBJ2-3; without DNA, the TCRdb call of TRBD2 cannot be checked. Germline CDR1 MNHEY, CDR2 SMNVEV (reference sequence). There are 15 residues in the CDR3. The chain's CDR3 is CASSFLAGAEDTQYF.

The chain recombines TRBV12-3 or TRBV12-4 with TRBJ2-3; TCRdb calls TRBD2, which cannot be checked without DNA. The CDR3 has 15 amino acids. This chain's CDR3 is CASSLRASPTDTQYF.

The chain has TRBV20-1 and TRBJ2-7; the D call from TCRdb, TRBD2, cannot be confirmed without DNA. CDR1 and CDR2 from the germline V gene are DFQATT and SNEGSKA (reference sequence). The CDR3 length is 14 residues. This chain's CDR3 is CSAKLAGGSYEQYF.

The chain uses TRBV6-2 or TRBV6-3 and TRBJ2-7. Germline CDR1 is MNHEY and CDR2 is SVGEGT. The length of the CDR3 is 13 residues. The CDR3 is CASSYRSHSEQYF.

The chain combines TRBV10-3 with TRBJ2-1; no DNA is available, so the TRBD2 call from TCRdb remains unchecked. The CDR3 is 15 residues long. Looked up from germline, CDR1 is ENHRY and CDR2 is SYGVKD. The CDR3 protein is CAISEGLAGINEQFF.

This chain connects TRBV11-2 to TRBJ1-4; TCRdb's assignment of TRBD1 cannot be checked, as there is no DNA. There are 17 residues in the CDR3. Germline lookup yields CDR1 SGHAT and CDR2 FQNNGV. The CDR3 loop is CASSLPFEGDDNEKLFF.

The chain uses TRBV5-1 and TRBJ1-5; as DNA is missing, the TRBD1 call by TCRdb cannot be tested. This CDR3 contains 15 residues. Looked up from germline, CDR1 is SGHRS and CDR2 is YFSETQ. The CDR3 spells CASSPTGGFLQPQHF.